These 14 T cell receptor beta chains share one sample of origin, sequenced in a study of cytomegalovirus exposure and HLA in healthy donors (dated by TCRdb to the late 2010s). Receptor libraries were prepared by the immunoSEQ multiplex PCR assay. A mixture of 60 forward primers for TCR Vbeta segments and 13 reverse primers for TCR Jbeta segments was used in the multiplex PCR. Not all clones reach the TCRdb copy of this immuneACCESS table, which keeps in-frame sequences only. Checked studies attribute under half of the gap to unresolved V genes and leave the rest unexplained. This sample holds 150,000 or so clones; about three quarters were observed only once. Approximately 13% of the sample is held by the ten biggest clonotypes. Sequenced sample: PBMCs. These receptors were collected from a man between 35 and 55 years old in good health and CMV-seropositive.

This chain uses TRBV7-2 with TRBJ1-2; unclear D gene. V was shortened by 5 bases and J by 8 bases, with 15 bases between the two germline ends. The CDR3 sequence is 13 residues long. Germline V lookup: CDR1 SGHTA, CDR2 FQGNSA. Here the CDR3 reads CASSPSYGEGYTF. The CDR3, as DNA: TGTGCCAGCAGCCCGTCTTACGGTGAAGGCTACACCTTC.

CDR3 sequence: CASSRGPSQADTQYF. CDR3 DNA: TGTGCCAGTAGTCGTGGACCTTCACAGGCAGATACGCAGTATTTT. The chain recombines TRBV19 with TRBJ2-3; possible D gene TRBD1, 5 bases. Trimming left V 5 bases short and J 4 bases short, with 16 bases between. Per the germline V gene, CDR1 is LNHDA and CDR2 is SQIVND (reference sequence). The CDR3 spans 15 residues.

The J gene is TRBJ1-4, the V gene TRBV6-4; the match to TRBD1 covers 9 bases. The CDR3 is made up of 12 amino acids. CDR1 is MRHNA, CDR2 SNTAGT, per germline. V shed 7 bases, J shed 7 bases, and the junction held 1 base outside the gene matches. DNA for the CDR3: TGTGCCAGCATGGACAGGGGTGAAAAACTGTTTTTT. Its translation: CASMDRGEKLFF.

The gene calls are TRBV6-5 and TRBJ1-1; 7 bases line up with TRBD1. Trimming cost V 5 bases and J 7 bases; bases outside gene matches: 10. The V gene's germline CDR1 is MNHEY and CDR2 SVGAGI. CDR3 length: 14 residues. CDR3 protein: CASSTPGQRIEAFF. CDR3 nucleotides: TGTGCCAGCAGTACCCCGGGACAGCGTATTGAAGCTTTCTTT.

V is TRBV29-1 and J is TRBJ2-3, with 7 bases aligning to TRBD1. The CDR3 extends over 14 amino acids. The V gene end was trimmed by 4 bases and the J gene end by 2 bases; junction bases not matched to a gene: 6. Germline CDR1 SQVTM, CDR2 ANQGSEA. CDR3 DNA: TGCAGCGTTGTAAACAGGGGCTACACAGATACGCAGTATTTT. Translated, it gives CSVVNRGYTDTQYF.

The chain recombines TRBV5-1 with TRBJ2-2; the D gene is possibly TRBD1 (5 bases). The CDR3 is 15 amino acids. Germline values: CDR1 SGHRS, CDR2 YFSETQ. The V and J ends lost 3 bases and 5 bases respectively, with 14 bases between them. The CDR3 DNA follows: TGCGCCAGCAGCTCGCAGGGCCAAGTTACCGGGGAGCTGTTTTTT. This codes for CASSSQGQVTGELFF.

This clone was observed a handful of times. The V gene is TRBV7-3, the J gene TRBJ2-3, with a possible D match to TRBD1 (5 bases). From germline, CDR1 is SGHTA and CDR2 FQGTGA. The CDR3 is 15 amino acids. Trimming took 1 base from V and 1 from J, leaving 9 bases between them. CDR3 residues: CASSLMEGGTDTQYF. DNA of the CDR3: TGTGCCAGCAGCTTAATGGAAGGGGGCACAGATACGCAGTATTTT.

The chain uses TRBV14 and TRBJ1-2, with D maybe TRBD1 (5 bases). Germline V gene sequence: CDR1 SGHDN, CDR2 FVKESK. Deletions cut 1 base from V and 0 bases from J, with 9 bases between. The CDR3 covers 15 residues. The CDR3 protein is CASSQGGAANYGYTF. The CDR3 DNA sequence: TGTGCCAGCAGCCAAGGCGGGGCCGCTAACTATGGCTACACCTTC.

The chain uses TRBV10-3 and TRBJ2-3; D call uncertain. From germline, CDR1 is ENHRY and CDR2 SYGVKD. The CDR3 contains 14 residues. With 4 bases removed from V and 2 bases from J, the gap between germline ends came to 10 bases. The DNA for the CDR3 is TGTGCCATCAGTGTGGGCACCTACACAGATACGCAGTATTTT. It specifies CAISVGTYTDTQYF.

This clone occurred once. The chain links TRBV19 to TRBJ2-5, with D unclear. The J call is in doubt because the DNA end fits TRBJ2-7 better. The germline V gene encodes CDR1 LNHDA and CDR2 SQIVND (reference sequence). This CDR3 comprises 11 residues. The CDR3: CASSMGIEQYF. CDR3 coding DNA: TGTGCCAGTAGTATGGGCATCGAGCAGTACTTC.

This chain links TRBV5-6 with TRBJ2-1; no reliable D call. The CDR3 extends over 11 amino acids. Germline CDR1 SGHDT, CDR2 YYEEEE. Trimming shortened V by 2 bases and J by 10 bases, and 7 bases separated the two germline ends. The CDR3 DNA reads TGTGCCAGCAGCTTAAATCGGGAGCAGTTCTTC. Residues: CASSLNREQFF.

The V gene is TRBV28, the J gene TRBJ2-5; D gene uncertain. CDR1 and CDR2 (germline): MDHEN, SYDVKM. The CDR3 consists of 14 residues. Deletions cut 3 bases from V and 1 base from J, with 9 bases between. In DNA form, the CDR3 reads TGTGCCAGCAGTTTTAACACAATCCAAGAGACCCAGTACTTC. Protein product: CASSFNTIQETQYF. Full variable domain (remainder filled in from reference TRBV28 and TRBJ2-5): DVKVTQSSRYLVKRTGEKVFLECVQDMDHENMFWYRQDPGLGLRLIYFSYDVKMKEKGDIPEGYSVSREKKERFSLILESASTNQTSMYLCASSFNTIQETQYFGPGTRLLVL.

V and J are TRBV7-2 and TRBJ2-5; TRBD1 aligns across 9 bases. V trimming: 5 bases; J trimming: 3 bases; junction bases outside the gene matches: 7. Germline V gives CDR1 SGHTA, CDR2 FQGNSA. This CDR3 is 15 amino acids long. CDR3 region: CASSRADRGEETQYF. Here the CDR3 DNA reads TGTGCCAGCAGCAGAGCCGACAGGGGGGAAGAGACCCAGTACTTC.

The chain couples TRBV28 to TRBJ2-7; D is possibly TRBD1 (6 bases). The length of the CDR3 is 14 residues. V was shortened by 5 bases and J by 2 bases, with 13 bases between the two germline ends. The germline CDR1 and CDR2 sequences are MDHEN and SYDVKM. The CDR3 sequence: CASSPPTGAYEQYF. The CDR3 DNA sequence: TGTGCCAGCAGTCCCCCGACAGGTGCCTACGAGCAGTACTTC.